The 32 T cell receptor beta chains in this list originate from one sample, sequenced in a study of blood T cell repertoires in COVID-19. Some clones are missing from TCRdb's copy, which holds only in-frame ones; the method was immunoSEQ multiplex PCR. The table lists about 260,000 clones, roughly 86% of them singletons. Sequenced material: peripheral blood. These receptors all stem from a man aged 40-49 years who had recovered from COVID-19.

The chain joins TRBV11-2 to TRBJ2-7, with 9 bases lining up with TRBD2. There are 16 residues in the CDR3. Germline loops: CDR1 SGHAT, CDR2 FQNNGV. V shed 1 base, J shed 6 bases, and the junction held 10 bases outside the gene matches. Here the CDR3 DNA reads TGTGCCAGCAGCTTAGTCGGGGTTAGCGGGAGTGGCGAGCAGTACTTC. Translation: CASSLVGVSGSGEQYF.

The V call is TRBV4-1, the J call TRBJ2-7, with D tentatively TRBD1 (5 bases). The germline V gene has CDR1 MGHRA and CDR2 YSYEKL. V lost 0 bases and J lost 4, with 13 bases in between. This CDR3 is built from 15 residues. Here the CDR3 reads CASSQEWTNLYEQYF. Here the CDR3 DNA reads TGCGCCAGCAGCCAAGAATGGACAAACTTATACGAGCAGTACTTC.

The chain couples TRBV7-3 to TRBJ2-1, with 8 positions matching TRBD2. Germline-derived CDR1 and CDR2 are SGHTA and FQGTGA. The CDR3 extends over 17 amino acids. V was pared by 5 bases and J by 7 bases, with 16 bases of the junction left unmatched. Here the CDR3 reads CASSPRPGLDSVNEQFF. CDR3 nucleotides: TGTGCCAGCAGCCCCAGGCCGGGACTAGACTCAGTAAATGAGCAGTTCTTC.

This clone was observed a single time. The genes are TRBV10-1 and TRBJ2-2, with 12 bases that match TRBD1. CDR3 length: 19 residues. J was trimmed by 6 bases and V by 7 bases; bases with no gene match: 18. Germline V lookup: CDR1 WNHNN, CDR2 SYGVQD (reference sequence). The CDR3 DNA sequence: TGCGCCAGCATATCCGTGCGGGACAGGGGGCTTCTTTTGGCCGGGGAGCTGTTTTTT. Its protein product is CASISVRDRGLLLAGELFF.

This clone was seen once. The chain is built from TRBV13 and TRBJ2-1, with 10 nucleotides matching TRBD1. The V and J ends lost 4 bases and 4 bases, in that order; junction bases with no gene match: 4. CDR1 PRHDT and CDR2 FYEKMQ come from the germline V gene (reference sequence). This CDR3 has 15 residues. Written as DNA, the CDR3 is TGTGCCAGCAGCTGGGGACAGGGGAATTACAATGAGCAGTTCTTC. Protein product: CASSWGQGNYNEQFF.

The J gene is TRBJ2-5, the V gene TRBV9; TRBD2 aligns across 9 bases. CDR1 is SGDLS and CDR2 is YYNGEE in the germline V gene. The CDR3 spans 16 residues. With V trimmed by 0 bases and J by 1 base, 4 bases remained unmatched. The CDR3 here is CASSVVPAGGQETQYF. The CDR3 DNA reads TGTGCCAGCAGCGTAGTTCCAGCGGGAGGCCAAGAGACCCAGTACTTC. Full variable domain (rest looked up from reference TRBV9 and TRBJ2-5): DSGVTQTPKHLITATGQRVTLRCSPRSGDLSVYWYQQSLDQGLQFLIQYYNGEERAKGNILERFSAQQFPDLHSELNLSSLELGDSALYFCASSVVPAGGQETQYFGPGTRLLVL.

This clone was counted a few times. The chain joins TRBV7-9 to TRBJ2-2; TRBD2 matches 11 bases. Germline-derived CDR1 and CDR2 are SEHNR and FQNEAQ (reference sequence). V dropped 10 bases and J dropped 7; count of bases not matched to a gene: 11. The CDR3 runs 15 residues. The CDR3 coding sequence is TGTGCCACCCATGTGACTAGCGGGACGGTCGGGGAGCTGTTTTTT. It specifies CATHVTSGTVGELFF.

In its sample, this clone was seen a few times. The CDR3 coding sequence is TGTGCCAGCAGCTTACTCGGGACTAGCGGGGGAAATGAGCAGTTCTTC. This gives the protein CASSLLGTSGGNEQFF. The rearrangement uses TRBV7-8 and TRBJ2-1; 14 bases align to TRBD2. The germline gives CDR1 SGHVS, CDR2 FQNEAQ. The CDR3 runs 16 residues. The V segment lost 2 bases and the J segment 7 bases; nucleotides outside the gene matches: 4.

The rearrangement uses TRBV19 and TRBJ2-1; perhaps TRBD2 as D (6 bases). Germline-derived CDR1 and CDR2 are LNHDA and SQIVND (reference sequence). V was cut by 2 bases and J by 7 bases, with 12 bases left in between. CDR3 size: 14 residues. The CDR3 coding sequence is TGTGCCAGTAGTATAACTAGCCGAGTGAATGAGCAGTTCTTC. Its translation is CASSITSRVNEQFF.

CDR3 protein: CASIVGAPGQPQHF. CDR3 bases: TGTGCCAGCATTGTGGGGGCGCCTGGACAGCCCCAGCATTTT. This sequence joins TRBV6-5 and TRBJ1-5; tentatively, D is TRBD1 (6 bases). V was clipped by 7 bases and J by 7 bases, with 17 bases between them. The length of the CDR3 is 14 residues. CDR1 is MNHEY and CDR2 is SVGAGI in the germline V gene.

As to this clone: The same CDR3 can be traced to other DNA sequences in this sample. This chain joins TRBV2 and TRBJ1-6; possible D gene TRBD1, 5 bases. Germline assignment: CDR1 SNHLY and CDR2 FYNNEI. The CDR3 runs to 15 residues. V lost 3 bases and J lost 6, with 12 bases in between. CDR3 loop: CASSELTGGNSPLHF. The CDR3 region has the DNA TGTGCCAGCAGTGAGTTGACGGGGGGTAATTCACCCCTCCACTTT.

The chain couples TRBV5-8 to TRBJ1-2; 10 nucleotides align to TRBD1. V shed 3 bases, J shed 5 bases, and the junction held 10 bases outside the gene matches. Germline V gene sequence: CDR1 SGHTS, CDR2 YDEGEE. The CDR3 sequence is 16 residues long. The CDR3 sequence: CASSWEQGQGGYGYTF. CDR3 nucleotides: TGTGCCAGCAGCTGGGAGCAAGGACAGGGGGGATATGGCTACACCTTC.

As to this clone: At the DNA level, this CDR3 is encoded by other sequences in the same sample as well. The rearrangement links TRBV9 to TRBJ2-1, with TRBD2 matching over 11 bases. The CDR3 is made up of 15 amino acids. Germline CDR1 is SGDLS and CDR2 is YYNGEE. The V and J ends lost 0 bases and 4 bases, in that order; junction bases with no gene match: 0. DNA for the CDR3: TGTGCCAGCAGCGTAGGACTAGCGGGGTACAATGAGCAGTTCTTC. Amino acid sequence: CASSVGLAGYNEQFF.

This chain joins TRBV6-5 and TRBJ2-2; 7 nucleotides line up with TRBD1. V lost 6 bases and J lost 7; bases outside the gene matches: 8. Germline V CDR1 and CDR2: MNHEY, SVGAGI. CDR3 length: 14 residues. This chain's CDR3 is CASSPRGQSGELFF. CDR3 nucleotide sequence: TGTGCCAGCAGCCCGAGGGGGCAGAGCGGGGAGCTGTTTTTT.

The gene calls are TRBV9 and TRBJ2-7; TRBD1 is a possible D gene (5 bases). The CDR3 extends over 15 amino acids. V was cut by 0 bases and J by 3 bases, with 13 bases left in between. Germline V gives CDR1 SGDLS, CDR2 YYNGEE. In DNA form, the CDR3 reads TGTGCCAGCAGCGTAGAGCAGGGAATGGGCTACGAGCAGTACTTC. Translated, it gives CASSVEQGMGYEQYF.

V is TRBV5-4 and J is TRBJ2-5; 11 positions agree with TRBD1. CDR3 length: 15 amino acids. Germline assignment: CDR1 SGHNT and CDR2 YYREEE (reference sequence). The V gene end was trimmed by 2 bases and the J gene end by 5 bases; junction bases not matched to a gene: 5. CDR3 in amino acids: CASSLGQGAWETQYF. In DNA, the CDR3 is TGTGCCAGCAGCTTAGGACAGGGGGCTTGGGAGACCCAGTACTTC.

This clone came up a few times. J is TRBJ1-4 and V is TRBV6-1, with TRBD1 as a possible D gene (6 bases). Germline lookup yields CDR1 MNHNS and CDR2 SASEGT. The CDR3 loop spans 16 amino acids. Deletions cut 1 base from V and 4 bases from J, with 13 bases between. This CDR3 reads CASSEGGQPNNEKLFF. CDR3 sequence (DNA): TGTGCCAGCAGTGAAGGGGGACAACCCAATAATGAAAAACTGTTTTTT.

The genes are TRBV5-1 and TRBJ2-3; a weak D match, TRBD2 (6 bases). Germline-derived CDR1 and CDR2 are SGHRS and YFSETQ. Trimming cost V 4 bases and J 4 bases, with 16 bases left between them. This CDR3 spans 15 amino acids. CDR3 sequence reads: CASSSEGGRADTQYF. For the CDR3, the DNA is TGCGCCAGCAGCAGCGAGGGAGGACGGGCAGATACGCAGTATTTT.

The gene calls are TRBV30 and TRBJ1-3; D might be TRBD1 (5 bases). CDR1 is GTSNPN and CDR2 is SVGIG in the germline V gene (reference sequence). Trimming removed 6 bases from V and 2 bases from J, with 17 bases in between. The CDR3 contains 15 residues. The CDR3 coding sequence is TGTGCCTGCCCCCCCGCAGGGCCGGCTGGAAACACCATATATTTT. Protein: CACPPAGPAGNTIYF.

Comment on this clone: This sample also contains other DNA sequences that code for the same CDR3. This chain connects TRBV5-1 to TRBJ2-7; tentative D call: TRBD2 (6 bases). Germline values: CDR1 SGHRS, CDR2 YFSETQ. V was clipped by 4 bases and J by 3 bases, with 11 bases between them. The CDR3 length is 13 residues. The CDR3 nucleotides read TGCGCCAGCAGCCTTAGCGGACTCTACGAGCAGTACTTC. Translating it yields CASSLSGLYEQYF.

J is TRBJ1-1 and V is TRBV10-3; D is perhaps TRBD1 (5 bases). Germline CDR1 and CDR2: ENHRY and SYGVKD. The CDR3 is 16 amino acids. V was pared by 0 bases and J by 1 base, with 12 bases between. CDR3 in amino acids: CAISESIGGQNTEAFF. CDR3 in DNA: TGTGCCATCAGTGAGTCGATCGGCGGACAGAACACTGAAGCTTTCTTT.

This chain connects TRBV7-2 to TRBJ2-1, with TRBD1 identical over 9 bases. V shed 2 bases, J shed 7 bases, and the junction held 6 bases outside the gene matches. CDR3 length equals 15 residues. Germline V gives CDR1 SGHTA, CDR2 FQGNSA. This chain's CDR3 is CASSLPGTGLNEQFF. The CDR3 bases are TGTGCCAGCAGCTTACCGGGGACAGGGTTAAATGAGCAGTTCTTC.

The chain links TRBV7-9 to TRBJ2-2; 11 nucleotides agree with TRBD1. The V segment lost 4 bases and the J segment 7 bases; nucleotides outside the gene matches: 8. This CDR3 spans 16 amino acids. Germline CDR1 and CDR2: SEHNR and FQNEAQ (reference sequence). The CDR3 spells CASSSTGTGGNGELFF. CDR3 DNA sequence: TGTGCCAGCAGCTCAACCGGGACAGGGGGAAACGGGGAGCTGTTTTTT.

The CDR3 loop reads CASSDPTRDRAGLRNIQYF. CDR3 DNA sequence: TGTGCCAGCAGTGACCCGACTCGGGACAGGGCGGGGCTGAGAAACATTCAGTACTTC. J is TRBJ2-4 and V is TRBV6-4; 9 bases agree with TRBD1. With 2 bases clipped from V and 6 bases from J, the junction kept 17 bases outside the gene matches. Germline V lookup: CDR1 MRHNA, CDR2 SNTAGT. The length of the CDR3 is 19 residues.

V and J are TRBV27 and TRBJ1-6, with D hard to call. The CDR3 extends over 12 amino acids. Germline V CDR1 and CDR2: MNHEY, SMNVEV (reference sequence). Trimming took 3 bases from V and 7 from J, leaving 4 bases between them. CDR3 bases: TGTGCCAGCAGTTTCAGAAATTCACCCCTCCACTTT. Encoded protein: CASSFRNSPLHF.

This chain's CDR3 is CATSTGTFGSPLHF. Here the CDR3 DNA reads TGTGCCACGAGTACCGGGACTTTTGGTTCACCCCTCCACTTT. J is TRBJ1-6 and V is TRBV19, with a weak D call TRBD1 (5 bases). The CDR3 has 14 residues. Trimming took 10 bases from V and 9 from J, leaving 19 bases between them. CDR1 and CDR2 from the germline V gene are LNHDA and SQIVND (reference sequence).

The chain is built from TRBV2 and TRBJ2-7, with D perhaps TRBD2 (7 bases). V was trimmed by 2 bases and J by 12 bases, leaving 11 bases between them. In germline, CDR1 is SNHLY, CDR2 FYNNEI. The CDR3 is 11 residues long. The CDR3 spells CASSENAGAYF. The CDR3 coding sequence is TGTGCCAGCAGTGAAAATGCGGGGGCGTACTTC.

The rearrangement uses TRBV9 and TRBJ2-7, with D unresolved. V gave up 5 bases and J gave up 1 base, with 13 bases separating them. The germline V gene encodes CDR1 SGDLS and CDR2 YYNGEE. The CDR3 is made up of 14 amino acids. The CDR3 nucleotides are TGTGCCAGCAGTTCAGACTGGTTATCCTACGAGCAGTACTTC. As protein: CASSSDWLSYEQYF.

J is TRBJ1-4 and V is TRBV30, with D hard to call. The CDR3 is 13 amino acids. The V and J ends lost 2 bases and 7 bases respectively, with 11 bases between them. Germline V lookup: CDR1 GTSNPN, CDR2 SVGIG (reference sequence). The CDR3 reads CAWSRHEPEKLFF. In DNA form, the CDR3 reads TGTGCCTGGAGTCGACATGAACCTGAAAAACTGTTTTTT.

The chain uses TRBV5-1 and TRBJ2-5; the match to TRBD1 covers 9 bases. The trim removed 5 bases at V and 3 bases at J, leaving 8 bases unmatched. Germline V gene sequence: CDR1 SGHRS, CDR2 YFSETQ. The CDR3 extends over 15 amino acids. The CDR3 loop reads CASRFLGQGKETQYF. CDR3 bases: TGCGCCAGCAGATTCCTGGGACAGGGAAAAGAGACCCAGTACTTC. The full variable domain, in which reference TRBV5-1 and TRBJ2-5 provide the parts outside the CDR3, is KAGVTQTPRYLIKTRGQQVTLSCSPISGHRSVSWYQQTPGQGLQFLFEYFSETQRNKGNFPGRFSGRQFSNSRSEMNVSTLELGDSALYLCASRFLGQGKETQYFGPGTRLLVL.

In the case of this clone: The junction differs from germline at one of its ends, possibly a read error. Distinct nucleotide sequences in the sample also encode this CDR3. The CDR3 region has the DNA TGTGCCAGCAGCTTAGGTCACAGGGGGGTGAATACTGAAGCTTTCTTT. Protein product: CASSLGHRGVNTEAFF. The J gene is TRBJ1-1, the V gene TRBV7-2; 8 bases are shared with TRBD1. CDR1 is SGHTA and CDR2 is FQGNSA in the germline V gene. CDR3 length equals 16 residues.

The V gene is TRBV5-1, the J gene TRBJ2-7; TRBD1 matches at 7 bases. The V gene end was trimmed by 9 bases and the J gene end by 6 bases; junction bases not matched to a gene: 12. CDR3 length: 13 amino acids. Germline CDR1 SGHRS, CDR2 YFSETQ. CDR3 in amino acids: CATRGQGTGEQYF. The CDR3 DNA reads TGCGCCACTAGGGGGCAGGGTACGGGCGAGCAGTACTTC.